This is a list of T cell receptor beta chains from one sample in a study of blood T cell repertoires in COVID-19. Data came from immunoSEQ multiplex PCR; TCRdb stores just in-frame clones and leaves some out. The profile shows 450,000 or so clones, 89% of them singletons. The sequencing input was peripheral blood. The receptors stem from a woman in her thirties or forties with COVID-19, enrolled during active disease. Each CDR3 is given with its conserved first and last residue. D genes are given only for firm matches. Part of the rows lack a size; the others show once, few, many or a class for expanded clones.

v_call	d_call	j_call	clone_size	cdr3_aa	cdr3_nt
TRBV11-1	.	TRBJ1-2	few	CASSLGTVGGGYTF	TGTGCCAGCAGCTTAGGGACGGTTGGAGGTGGCTACACCTTC
TRBV2	TRBD1	TRBJ2-7	.	CASSGQGESSYEQYF	TGTGCCAGCAGCGGACAGGGTGAAAGCTCCTACGAGCAGTACTTC
TRBV12-3/TRBV12-4	.	TRBJ1-2	.	CASSLKGDSGYTF	TGTGCCAGCAGTTTAAAGGGGGATAGTGGCTACACCTTC
TRBV6-1	.	TRBJ2-1	few	CASSDNRVTEQFF	TGTGCCAGCAGTGACAACAGGGTTACTGAGCAGTTCTTC
TRBV7-2	TRBD2	TRBJ2-1	.	CASSLARGRNEQFF	TGTGCCAGCAGCTTAGCGCGCGGGAGGAATGAGCAGTTCTTC
TRBV20-1	.	TRBJ1-6	.	CSASKRYSPLHF	TGCAGTGCTAGTAAACGGTATTCACCCCTCCACTTT
TRBV5-4	TRBD2	TRBJ2-3	.	CASSLAGITDTQYF	TGTGCCAGCAGCTTAGCGGGAATCACAGATACGCAGTATTTT
TRBV28	.	TRBJ2-7	.	CASSLPGGVNYEQYF	TGTGCCAGCAGCTTGCCGGGGGGCGTAAACTACGAGCAGTACTTC
TRBV5-5	TRBD1	TRBJ2-6	few	CASSYSTGVFSGANVLTF	TGTGCCAGCAGCTACTCGACAGGGGTCTTCTCTGGGGCCAACGTCCTGACTTTC
TRBV9	TRBD2	TRBJ2-5	.	CASSRLAGGQETQYF	TGTGCCAGCAGCAGGTTAGCGGGGGGGCAAGAGACCCAGTACTTC
TRBV27	.	TRBJ1-4	.	CASSLRAPVVFSEKLFF	TGTGCCAGCAGCCTTAGAGCCCCTGTAGTTTTTTCGGAAAAACTGTTTTTT
TRBV10-3	TRBD1	TRBJ1-2	.	CAITSDRDNGYTF	TGTGCCATCACCTCGGACAGGGACAATGGCTACACCTTC
TRBV5-1	TRBD1	TRBJ2-5	.	CASSWTGDEVETQYF	TGCGCCAGCAGCTGGACAGGGGATGAAGTAGAGACCCAGTACTTC
TRBV9	TRBD1	TRBJ2-3	.	CASSGGTGLEDTQYF	TGTGCCAGCAGCGGCGGGACAGGGCTGGAAGATACGCAGTATTTT
TRBV20-1	.	TRBJ2-7	.	CSAEQGYEQYF	TGCAGTGCAGAACAGGGATACGAGCAGTACTTC
TRBV5-1	.	TRBJ1-1	.	CASSFGAQTNTEAFF	TGCGCCAGCAGCTTCGGTGCCCAAACGAACACTGAAGCTTTCTTT
TRBV10-1	.	TRBJ2-7	once	CASGRWGDDPYEQYF	TGCGCCAGCGGCCGGTGGGGGGACGATCCCTACGAGCAGTACTTC
TRBV18	.	TRBJ1-1	.	CASSQDSTEAFF	TGTGCCAGCTCACAAGACAGCACTGAAGCTTTCTTT
TRBV11-1	.	TRBJ1-2	.	CASSLEAQAGYTF	TGTGCCAGCAGCTTAGAGGCCCAGGCCGGCTACACCTTC
TRBV5-1	TRBD2	TRBJ2-1	.	CASSSTSATYNEQFF	TGCGCCAGCAGCTCTACTAGCGCCACCTACAATGAGCAGTTCTTC
TRBV6-2/TRBV6-3	TRBD1	TRBJ1-3	.	CASSSPRGTDVGNTIYF	TGTGCCAGCAGTTCACCCCGAGGGACAGATGTTGGAAACACCATATATTTT
TRBV20-1	.	TRBJ2-3	once	CSAYRADTQYF	TGCAGTGCTTACAGGGCAGATACGCAGTATTTT
TRBV12-3/TRBV12-4	.	TRBJ2-7	.	CASSFRRASEQYF	TGTGCCAGCAGTTTTCGCAGGGCCTCCGAGCAGTACTTC
TRBV3-1/TRBV3-2	.	TRBJ1-1	.	CASSHTGTLTAFF	TGTGCCAGCAGCCATACCGGGACATTAACGGCTTTCTTT
TRBV5-1	TRBD1	TRBJ1-5	.	CASSSTGGGQPQHF	TGCGCCAGCAGCTCTACAGGGGGCGGTCAGCCCCAGCATTTT
TRBV20-1	.	TRBJ2-1	.	CSASFGSGTYNEQFF	TGCAGTGCTAGTTTCGGGAGTGGGACCTACAATGAGCAGTTCTTC
TRBV5-1	TRBD2	TRBJ2-2	.	CASSWSGMAGELFF	TGCGCCAGCAGCTGGAGCGGGATGGCCGGGGAGCTGTTTTTT
TRBV12-5	TRBD1	TRBJ1-1	.	CASGGTGNTEAFF	TGTGCTAGTGGGGGGACAGGGAACACTGAAGCTTTCTTT
TRBV19	.	TRBJ1-1	.	CASSIYFGTEAFF	TGTGCCAGTAGTATTTATTTCGGGACTGAAGCTTTCTTT
TRBV2	.	TRBJ1-6	.	CASSEGRRYSPLHF	TGTGCCAGCAGTGAGGGCAGGAGGTATTCACCCCTCCACTTT
TRBV4-3	.	TRBJ1-2	.	CASSQEGRGHGYTF	TGCGCCAGCAGCCAAGAGGGGAGGGGCCATGGCTACACCTTC
TRBV5-8	.	TRBJ1-5	.	CASSLVQDRPQHF	TGTGCCAGCAGCCTGGTCCAGGATCGGCCCCAGCATTTT
TRBV27	TRBD1	TRBJ1-2	.	CASSPDRGDYGYTF	TGTGCCAGCAGTCCCGACAGGGGGGACTATGGCTACACCTTC
TRBV9	TRBD1	TRBJ1-4	.	CASSVGTGGQEKLFF	TGTGCCAGCAGCGTCGGGACAGGGGGTCAGGAAAAACTGTTTTTT
TRBV6-1	.	TRBJ2-3	.	CASSEASGIGSDTQYF	TGTGCCAGCAGTGAAGCGTCGGGGATAGGCTCTGATACGCAGTATTTT
TRBV30	.	TRBJ1-1	.	CAWSARQLITEAFF	TGTGCCTGGAGCGCGCGACAGCTCATCACTGAAGCTTTCTTT
TRBV18	TRBD1	TRBJ1-2	.	CASSPGQGAPFVEGYTF	TGTGCCAGCTCACCGGGACAGGGGGCCCCCTTTGTGGAGGGCTACACCTTC
TRBV7-9	TRBD1	TRBJ1-3	.	CASSSGQGWGNTIYF	TGTGCCAGCAGCTCGGGACAGGGGTGGGGAAACACCATATATTTT
TRBV7-9	.	TRBJ2-7	.	CASSSPRAAGYEQYF	TGTGCCAGCAGCTCCCCAAGGGCCGCGGGGTACGAGCAGTACTTC
TRBV12-5	.	TRBJ2-3	.	CASGLSGTDTQYF	TGTGCTAGTGGTTTGTCCGGCACAGATACGCAGTATTTT
TRBV7-9	TRBD1	TRBJ1-3	.	CASSLRTGGNTIYF	TGTGCCAGCAGTCTCCGGACAGGAGGAAACACCATATATTTT
TRBV25-1	.	TRBJ1-2	.	CASSMGPLYGYTF	TGTGCCAGCAGTATGGGGCCACTCTATGGCTACACCTTC
TRBV3-1/TRBV3-2	.	TRBJ1-3	.	CASSQDLEYGNTIYF	TGTGCCAGCAGCCAAGATCTTGAGTATGGAAACACCATATATTTT
TRBV2	.	TRBJ1-2	.	CASSEANVRGPYGYTF	TGTGCCAGCAGTGAAGCGAATGTGCGGGGTCCATATGGCTACACCTTC
TRBV19	TRBD1	TRBJ1-4	.	CASSIPGTGNEKLFF	TGTGCCAGTAGTATTCCCGGGACAGGGAACGAAAAACTGTTTTTT
TRBV5-1	.	TRBJ2-7	.	CASSLAGAISYEQYF	TGCGCCAGCAGTTTGGCTGGGGCAATCTCCTACGAGCAGTACTTC
TRBV6-4	.	TRBJ2-3	.	CASSAGTSTDTQYF	TGTGCCAGCAGTGCCGGGACTAGCACAGATACGCAGTATTTT
TRBV4-3	TRBD1	TRBJ2-6	many	CASSQDGTGGANVLTF	TGCGCCAGCAGCCAAGATGGGACAGGTGGGGCCAACGTCCTGACTTTC
TRBV25-1	TRBD1	TRBJ2-7	once	CASSQPPGQGIYEQYF	TGTGCCAGCAGCCAACCGCCGGGACAGGGGATATACGAGCAGTACTTC
TRBV5-4	.	TRBJ1-2	.	CASSRTGNYGYTF	TGTGCCAGCAGTCGCACAGGGAACTATGGCTACACCTTC
TRBV27	.	TRBJ1-2	.	CASSPSLGESNYGYTF	TGTGCCAGCAGTCCATCCCTAGGGGAATCTAACTATGGCTACACCTTC
TRBV9	.	TRBJ2-2	.	CASSVVKNSGTGELFF	TGTGCCAGCAGCGTAGTCAAGAACTCTGGCACCGGGGAGCTGTTTTTT
TRBV18	.	TRBJ1-6	.	CASSQDRQFSPLHF	TGTGCCAGCTCACAAGACAGGCAATTTTCACCCCTCCACTTT
TRBV6-5	.	TRBJ1-5	.	CASTLSRVSGQPQHF	TGTGCCAGCACGCTCTCCAGGGTATCGGGTCAGCCCCAGCATTTT